This T cell receptor beta chain came from a study of T cell responses to AZD1222 COVID-19 vaccine. Comment on this clone: Its cognate antigen is unknown.

General study results and limits: The repertoires were collected only after the peak T cell response. The breadth and depth of Spike-specific TCRs increased once two AZD1222 doses had been given. The donor cohort was predominantly white British with a female majority, and clonal diversity may have been underestimated. Reportedly, nearly half of unique spike TCRs recognized epitopes outside B.1.351/B.1.1.7 mutations.

The germline gives CDR1 LGHDT, CDR2 YNNKEL (reference sequence). The CDR3 spans 15 residues. With 3 bases removed from V and 2 bases from J, the gap between germline ends came to 11 bases. TCRdb's table, derived via immunoSEQ multiplex PCR, lists solely in-frame clones and lacks some. The sample lists about 85,000 clones, 86% occurring once. Here the sequenced sample was peripheral blood, taken on day 0 of AZD1222 vaccination. The receptor was isolated from an adult in good health. The chain has TRBV3-1 (or the pseudogene TRBV3-2) and TRBJ1-5; D is perhaps TRBD1 (5 bases). The CDR3 bases are TGTGCCAGCAGCCACCAGGGCTCGGGCAATCAGCCCCAGCATTTT. Translation gives CASSHQGSGNQPQHF.